The source of this TCR beta chain is a study of blood T cell repertoires in COVID-19. Study-wide background: The United States, Italy and Spain supplied acute and convalescent COVID-19 samples. The cDNA or gDNA used as material had been derived from T cells, B-cell-depleted T cells, or PBMCs.

Unmatched junction bases numbered 5, after V lost 0 bases and J lost 8 bases. Per the germline V gene, CDR1 is LGHNA and CDR2 is YSLEER. The length of the CDR3 is 16 residues. Per the original data handling: Scientists estimated how many nucleated cells there were by amplifying reference gene primers. Repertoires were generated with immunoSEQ multiplex PCR, while TCRdb's copy carries only in-frame clones and drops some. That table supplies the V and J calls and clone size; D and trimming were determined from the DNA. The sample consists of about 16,000 clones, around 88% of them appearing once. The receptor was isolated from a human donor in a cohort sampled during active COVID-19. The rearrangement uses TRBV4-3 and TRBJ2-1, with 12 bases lining up with TRBD2. What was sequenced was peripheral blood. The CDR3 is CASSQEPSGRGDEQFF. Here the CDR3 DNA reads TGCGCCAGCAGCCAAGAGCCTAGCGGGAGGGGCGATGAGCAGTTCTTC.